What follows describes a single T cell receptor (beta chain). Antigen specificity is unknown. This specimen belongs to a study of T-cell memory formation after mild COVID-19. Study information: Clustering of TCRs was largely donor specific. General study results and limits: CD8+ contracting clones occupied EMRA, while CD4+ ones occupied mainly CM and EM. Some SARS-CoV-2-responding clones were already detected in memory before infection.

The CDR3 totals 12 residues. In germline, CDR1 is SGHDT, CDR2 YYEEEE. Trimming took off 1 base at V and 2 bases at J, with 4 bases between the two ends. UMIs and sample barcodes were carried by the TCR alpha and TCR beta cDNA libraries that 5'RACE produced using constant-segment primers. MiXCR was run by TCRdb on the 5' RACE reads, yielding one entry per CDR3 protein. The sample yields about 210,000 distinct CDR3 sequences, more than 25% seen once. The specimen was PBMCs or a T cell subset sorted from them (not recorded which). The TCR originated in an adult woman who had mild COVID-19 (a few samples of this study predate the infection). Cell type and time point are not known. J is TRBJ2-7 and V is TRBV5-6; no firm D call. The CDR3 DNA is TGTGCCAGCAGCTTGAGTCCCTACGAGCAGTACTTC. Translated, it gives CASSLSPYEQYF.